Shown below are 2 T cell receptor beta chains from a single sample sequenced in a study of T cell clonotyping in hematopoietic cell transplantation. Specified time point: recipient sample about 28 days before transplant, after cytoreduction. TCRdb's table, derived via immunoSEQ multiplex PCR, lists solely in-frame clones and lacks some. The sample has roughly 40,000 clones, 85% seen once. This sample comprised peripheral blood mononuclear cells, obtained before stem cell transplant. The receptors were sampled from a man aged 55 to 70 with acute myeloid leukemia. Some clones in this sample may be carry-over from other donors' samples.

The chain carries TRBV2 and TRBJ1-2; tentative D call: TRBD1 (5 bases). In germline, CDR1 is SNHLY, CDR2 FYNNEI. With 1 base removed from V and 7 bases from J, the gap between germline ends came to 16 bases. CDR3 length equals 15 residues. The DNA for the CDR3 is TGTGCCAGCAGTGAAGTTAGGGCCGCGGGGCCTGGCTACACCTTC. It specifies CASSEVRAAGPGYTF. Filled out from reference TRBV2 and TRBJ1-2, the complete variable domain reads EPEVTQTPSHQVTQMGQEVILRCVPISNHLYFYWYRQILGQKVEFLVSFYNNEISEKSEIFDDQFSVERPDGSNFTLKIRSTKLEDSAMYFCASSEVRAAGPGYTFGSGTRLTVV.

This clone was observed a handful of times. The chain couples TRBV7-2 to TRBJ1-4; 7 positions match TRBD1. The ends lost 5 bases at V and 7 bases at J; junction bases unmatched: 10. CDR3 size: 15 residues. Germline-derived CDR1 and CDR2 are SGHTA and FQGNSA. CDR3 bases: TGTGCCAGCAGCCAGGGACAGACGAAAGGTGAAAAACTGTTTTTT. This sequence encodes CASSQGQTKGEKLFF. The whole variable domain, filled in from reference TRBV7-2 and TRBJ1-4, reads GAGVSQSPSNKVTEKGKDVELRCDPISGHTALYWYRQSLGQGLEFLIYFQGNSAPDKSGLPSDRFSAERTGGSVSTLTIQRTQQEDSAVYLCASSQGQTKGEKLFFGSGTQLSVL.